Presented here are 18 T cell receptor beta chains from one specimen sequenced in a study of Graves' ophthalmopathy and Graves' hyperthyroidism. Researchers took RNA transcripts and amplified TCR beta CDR3 regions from them. First-round RT-PCR with HTBI primers preceded a second-round multiplex PCR. TCRdb redid the calling of the multiplex PCR reads with MiXCR, one entry per CDR3 protein. The table lists about 740,000 distinct CDR3 sequences, approximately 40% of them singletons, with 44% in the top ten. The material sequenced was peripheral blood. The receptor set was obtained from an adult man with Graves' ophthalmopathy.

The sample holds many counts of this clonotype. J is TRBJ2-6 and V is TRBV24-1, with D perhaps TRBD2 (6 bases). In germline, CDR1 is KGHDR, CDR2 SFDVKD. The CDR3 sequence is 15 residues long. V was cut by 4 bases and J by 0 bases, with 6 bases left in between. Here the CDR3 DNA reads TGTGCCACCAGTGAGGGGGGCTCTGGGGCCAACGTCCTGACTTTC. It specifies CATSEGGSGANVLTF.

This chain uses TRBV11-1 with TRBJ2-7; tentatively, D is TRBD1 (6 bases). The germline V gene encodes CDR1 SGHAT and CDR2 FQDESV (reference sequence). This CDR3 comprises 17 residues. V was trimmed by 6 bases and J by 2 bases, leaving 23 bases between them. In nucleotides, the CDR3 is TGTGCCAGCAGGCGTTGGGTTGGGGGCGGCGGCCCCTACGAGCAGTACTTC. Its translation: CASRRWVGGGGPYEQYF.

This clonotype was found a few times. The gene calls are TRBV2 and TRBJ2-2; 8 nucleotides line up with TRBD2. The CDR3 length is 14 residues. Per germline, CDR1 SNHLY and CDR2 FYNNEI. Losses at the gene ends were 6 bases for V and 6 bases for J; bases not matched to a gene: 6. CDR3 in DNA: TGTGCCAGCAGCTCAGTAGCGGGGTCCGGGGAGCTGTTTTTT. It yields the protein CASSSVAGSGELFF.

The chain joins TRBV7-3 to TRBJ1-2; the D is unclear. The CDR3 consists of 15 residues. The germline gives CDR1 SGHTA, CDR2 FQGTGA. V gave up 1 base and J gave up 5 bases, with 14 bases separating them. The CDR3 sequence is CASSLRAPEDYGYTF. The CDR3 bases are TGTGCCAGCAGCTTAAGGGCCCCGGAGGATTATGGCTACACCTTC.

There are many counts of this clonotype. The V call is TRBV9, the J call TRBJ1-2, with 8 bases matching TRBD1. The trim removed 0 bases at V and 4 bases at J, leaving 2 bases unmatched. This CDR3 region has 14 residues. Looked up from germline, CDR1 is SGDLS and CDR2 is YYNGEE. CDR3 residues: CASSVGTGSYGYTF. CDR3 coding DNA: TGTGCCAGCAGCGTAGGGACAGGGAGCTATGGCTACACCTTC.

Details on this clonotype: One end of the junction is discordant with germline, which a read error may explain. The rearrangement links TRBV10-2 to TRBJ1-1, with a tentative D call TRBD1 (6 bases). The CDR3 is 16 amino acids. CDR1 and CDR2 from the germline V gene are WSHSY and SAAADI. The CDR3 DNA follows: TGTGCCAGCAGTGAATTTCAGGACAGTATTAACACTGAGGCTTTCTTT. Its protein product is CASSEFQDSINTEAFF.

At least ten counts were recorded for this clonotype. The chain combines TRBV29-1 with TRBJ1-5, with no clear D. Germline V gene sequence: CDR1 SQVTM, CDR2 ANQGSEA. The CDR3 has 13 residues. V gave up 5 bases and J gave up 0 bases, with 8 bases separating them. The CDR3 DNA reads as TGCAGCGTTCTTAAGGATAGCAATCAGCCCCAGCATTTT. Protein product: CSVLKDSNQPQHF.

The V call is TRBV7-9, the J call TRBJ2-5, with D unclear. There are 13 residues in the CDR3. V shed 6 bases and J shed 5 bases, with 13 bases lying between them. The germline gives CDR1 SEHNR, CDR2 FQNEAQ (reference sequence). The DNA of the CDR3 is TGTGCCAGCAGAGATATATACCGTGAGACCCAGTACTTC. Its translation is CASRDIYRETQYF.

This clonotype was counted only a few times. The chain joins TRBV20-1 to TRBJ2-1; D may be TRBD1 (5 bases). The V and J ends lost 1 base and 8 bases respectively, with 9 bases between them. Germline assignment: CDR1 DFQATT and CDR2 SNEGSKA (reference sequence). The CDR3 sequence is 12 residues long. CDR3 sequence reads: CSARARGDEQFF. The CDR3, as DNA: TGCAGTGCTAGAGCTAGGGGCGATGAGCAGTTCTTC.

This clonotype was observed a few times. The chain is built from TRBV9 and TRBJ1-6; no definite D call. V dropped 3 bases and J dropped 7 bases, with 14 bases sitting between them. The CDR3 consists of 15 residues. Germline CDR1 and CDR2: SGDLS and YYNGEE. The CDR3 coding sequence is TGTGCCAGCAGCGATCCGGTGCTTGGGAATTCACCCCTCCACTTT. It specifies CASSDPVLGNSPLHF.

This clonotype was detected a few times. This rearrangement joins TRBV10-3 to TRBJ1-2; D might be TRBD1 (6 bases). Germline CDR1 and CDR2: ENHRY and SYGVKD. This CDR3 spans 13 amino acids. V lost 10 bases and J lost 8, with 20 bases in between. CDR3 in DNA: TGTGCCAGCAGACCCGACAGGAACTTCGGCTACACCTTC. Its translation is CASRPDRNFGYTF.

The sample holds many counts of this clonotype. The gene calls are TRBV12-3 or TRBV12-4 and TRBJ1-2; 7 nucleotides line up with TRBD1. V gave up 6 bases and J gave up 5 bases; unmatched junction bases: 15. CDR3 size: 16 residues. The CDR3 loop reads CASSTGTARDGYGYTF. CDR3 nucleotides: TGTGCCAGCAGCACCGGGACAGCCAGGGATGGGTATGGCTACACCTTC.

This chain links TRBV20-1 with TRBJ2-7, with a tentative D call TRBD1 (5 bases). The CDR3 extends over 12 amino acids. V was cut by 7 bases and J by 0 bases, with 10 bases left in between. Germline CDR1 is DFQATT and CDR2 is SNEGSKA (reference sequence). The CDR3 DNA reads TGCAGTGTTGACAGAAGCTCCTACGAGCAGTACTTC. Translation: CSVDRSSYEQYF.

This clonotype showed up just a few times. The chain joins TRBV6-5 to TRBJ2-7; 14 bases agree with TRBD2. V shed 10 bases and J 7 bases; nucleotides not matched to a gene: 12. The CDR3 has 15 amino acids. CDR1 MNHEY and CDR2 SVGAGI come from the germline V gene. The CDR3: CATGTSGGKRREQYF. Written as DNA, the CDR3 is TGTGCCACGGGGACTAGCGGGGGTAAGCGTCGGGAGCAGTACTTC.

This clonotype was detected ten times or more. This rearrangement joins TRBV10-2 to TRBJ1-5; 8 bases are a match to TRBD1. CDR3 length: 15 amino acids. Looked up from germline, CDR1 is WSHSY and CDR2 is SAAADI. The V gene end was trimmed by 6 bases and the J gene end by 2 bases; junction bases not matched to a gene: 6. The CDR3 here is CASSSRGPGNQPQHF. The CDR3 DNA sequence: TGCGCCAGCAGCTCCAGGGGGCCTGGCAATCAGCCCCAGCATTTT.

This clonotype was seen once. The gene calls are TRBV2 and TRBJ1-5; D call uncertain. The V gene lost 6 bases and the J gene lost 6 bases, with 21 bases spanning the gap. Looked up from germline, CDR1 is SNHLY and CDR2 is FYNNEI. CDR3 size: 16 residues. In DNA form, the CDR3 reads TGTGCCAGCAGCTTAAGTGGAGGAGGTTTAGGTCAGCCCCAGCATTTT. Its translation: CASSLSGGGLGQPQHF.

The chain employs TRBV10-3 and TRBJ2-5; D perhaps matches TRBD1 (6 bases). CDR3 length equals 15 residues. CDR1 is ENHRY and CDR2 is SYGVKD in the germline V gene. Trimming took 11 bases from V and 5 from J, leaving 24 bases between them. CDR3 DNA: TGTGCCGTGGCTCAGGGGCAGGGGAACACGGAGACCCAGTACTTC. Residues: CAVAQGQGNTETQYF.

V gene TRBV27 combines with J gene TRBJ2-7; D is uncertain. Germline V CDR1 and CDR2: MNHEY, SMNVEV (reference sequence). Trimming shortened V by 2 bases and J by 3 bases, and 11 bases separated the two germline ends. CDR3 size: 14 residues. The CDR3, as DNA: TGTGCCAGCAGTTTAATCGGGCTCGGCTACGAGCAGTACTTC. Residues: CASSLIGLGYEQYF.